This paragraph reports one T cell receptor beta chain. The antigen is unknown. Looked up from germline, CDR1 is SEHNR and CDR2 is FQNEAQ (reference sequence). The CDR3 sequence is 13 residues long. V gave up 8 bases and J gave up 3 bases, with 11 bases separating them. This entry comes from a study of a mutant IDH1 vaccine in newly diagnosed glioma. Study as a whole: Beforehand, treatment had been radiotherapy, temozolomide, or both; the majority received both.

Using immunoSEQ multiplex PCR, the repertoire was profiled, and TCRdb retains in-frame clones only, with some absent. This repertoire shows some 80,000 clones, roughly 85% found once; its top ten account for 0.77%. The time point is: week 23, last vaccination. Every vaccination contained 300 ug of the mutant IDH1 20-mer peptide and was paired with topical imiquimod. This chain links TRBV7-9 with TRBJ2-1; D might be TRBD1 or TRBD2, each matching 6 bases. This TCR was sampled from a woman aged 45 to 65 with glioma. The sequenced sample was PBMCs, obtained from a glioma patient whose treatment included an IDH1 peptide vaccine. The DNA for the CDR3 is TGTGCCAGCGCGGAGGGGGACTACAATGAGCAGTTCTTC. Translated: CASAEGDYNEQFF.